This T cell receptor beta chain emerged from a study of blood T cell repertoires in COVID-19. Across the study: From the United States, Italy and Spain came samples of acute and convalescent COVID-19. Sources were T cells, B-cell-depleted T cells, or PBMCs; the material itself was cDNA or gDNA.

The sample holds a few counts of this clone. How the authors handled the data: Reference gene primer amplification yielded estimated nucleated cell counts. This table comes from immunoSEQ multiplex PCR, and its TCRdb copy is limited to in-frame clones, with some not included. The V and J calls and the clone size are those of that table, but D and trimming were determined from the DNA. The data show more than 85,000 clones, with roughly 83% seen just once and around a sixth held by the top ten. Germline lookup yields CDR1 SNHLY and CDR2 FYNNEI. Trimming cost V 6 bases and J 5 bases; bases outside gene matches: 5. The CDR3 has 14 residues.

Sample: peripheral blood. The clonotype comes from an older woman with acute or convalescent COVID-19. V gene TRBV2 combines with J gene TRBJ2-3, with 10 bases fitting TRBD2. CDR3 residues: CASRTGTSVDTQYF. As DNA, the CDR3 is TGTGCCAGCAGAACCGGGACTAGCGTAGATACGCAGTATTTT.